Sequencing of this TCR beta chain was carried out in a study of blood T cells in healthy people across ages. Overall study: Through template switching, about one barcoded beta molecule was captured per two T cells, as measured in model experiments.

Combining a sample-barcoded 5' primer with a J-beta primer mix, a second PCR ran for roughly 6 to 11 cycles. MiXCR, applied by TCRdb to the 5' RACE reads, yields one record per CDR3 protein. The sample has about 640,000 distinct CDR3 sequences; around three fifths are singletons. The CDR3 length is 12 residues. The V end lost 1 base, the J end lost 12 bases, and 10 bases lay between the germline ends. Germline CDR1 reads LGHDT; CDR2 reads YNNKEL (reference sequence). Sequenced: blood. J is TRBJ2-1 and V is TRBV3-1, with unresolved D. The TCR comes from a man aged 60 to 69 in good health. The CDR3 DNA is TGTGCCAGCAGCCAAGCCGGCCGGAGGCAGTTCTTC. As protein: CASSQAGRRQFF.